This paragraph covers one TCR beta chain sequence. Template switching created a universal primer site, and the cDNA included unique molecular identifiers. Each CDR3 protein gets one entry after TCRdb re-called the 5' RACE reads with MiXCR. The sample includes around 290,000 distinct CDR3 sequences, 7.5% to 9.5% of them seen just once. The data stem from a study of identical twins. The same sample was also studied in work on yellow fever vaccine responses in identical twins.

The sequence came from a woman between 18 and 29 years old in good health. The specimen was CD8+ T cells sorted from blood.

CDR3 nucleotide sequence: TGCAGTGCCAGCGGACTAGCGGGAGTTAAAGGCGATGAGCAGTTCTTC. Protein product: CSASGLAGVKGDEQFF. The chain is built from TRBV20-1 and TRBJ2-1; 13 nucleotides match TRBD2. Germline CDR1 DFQATT, CDR2 SNEGSKA (reference sequence). The V and J ends lost 6 bases and 8 bases, in that order; junction bases with no gene match: 13. CDR3 size: 16 residues.